The T cell receptor beta chain described here comes from a study of T cell changes during pregnancy in multiple sclerosis. Germline V gene sequence: CDR1 KGHSH, CDR2 LQKENI. The CDR3 has 15 amino acids. V lost 4 bases and J lost 7, with 17 bases in between. The protocol was immunoSEQ multiplex PCR, while the TCRdb copy is restricted to in-frame clones and leaves out a portion. The table records some 31,000 clones, about nine tenths of them present only once. This receptor was obtained from a female donor with multiple sclerosis, enrolled in a pregnancy study. The material was CD8+ T cells from peripheral blood mononuclear cells, obtained in the second trimester of pregnancy. The V and J genes are TRBV18 and TRBJ2-4, with a tentative D call TRBD1 (7 bases). CDR3 in amino acids: CASSLLKQGRNIQYF. CDR3 DNA sequence: TGTGCCAGCTCACTACTTAAACAGGGGAGGAACATTCAGTACTTC.